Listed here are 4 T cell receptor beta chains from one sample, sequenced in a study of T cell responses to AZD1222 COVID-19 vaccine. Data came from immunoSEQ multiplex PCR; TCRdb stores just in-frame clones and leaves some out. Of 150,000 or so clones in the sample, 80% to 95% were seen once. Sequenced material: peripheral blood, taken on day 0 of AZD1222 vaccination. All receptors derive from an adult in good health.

This CDR3 is CASSSLLTDTQYF. CDR3 sequence (DNA): TGTGCCAGCAGCTCCTTATTGACAGATACGCAGTATTTT. This chain joins TRBV7-9 and TRBJ2-3; D is ambiguous. This CDR3 is built from 13 residues. V lost 4 bases and J 3 bases, leaving 8 bases between the germline ends. Germline V gene sequence: CDR1 SEHNR, CDR2 FQNEAQ (reference sequence).

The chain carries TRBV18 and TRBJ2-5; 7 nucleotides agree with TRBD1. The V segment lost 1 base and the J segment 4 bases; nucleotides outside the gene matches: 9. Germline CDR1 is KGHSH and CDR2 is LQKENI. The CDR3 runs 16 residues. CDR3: CASSPLVDRTGETQYF. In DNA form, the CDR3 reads TGTGCCAGCTCACCACTAGTTGACAGGACAGGAGAGACCCAGTACTTC.

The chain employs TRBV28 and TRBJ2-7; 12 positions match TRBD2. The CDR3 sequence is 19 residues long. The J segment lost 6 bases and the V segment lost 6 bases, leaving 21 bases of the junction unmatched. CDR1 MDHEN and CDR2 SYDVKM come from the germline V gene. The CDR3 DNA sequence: TGTGCCAGCAGCTTAACACTTAGACTAGCGGGAGAGGAGAGGGGCGAGCAGTACTTC. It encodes CASSLTLRLAGEERGEQYF.

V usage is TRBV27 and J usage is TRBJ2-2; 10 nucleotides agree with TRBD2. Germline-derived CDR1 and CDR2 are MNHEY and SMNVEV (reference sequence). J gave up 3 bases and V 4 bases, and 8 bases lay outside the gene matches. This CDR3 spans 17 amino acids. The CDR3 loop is CASSWGLAGVYTGELFF. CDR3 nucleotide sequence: TGTGCCAGCAGTTGGGGCCTAGCGGGAGTTTACACCGGGGAGCTGTTTTTT.